This TCR beta chain was captured by sequencing in a study of Ad26.COV2.S vaccination and SARS-CoV-2 variants. Whole-study context: Enrollment placed the donor in the COV1001 Ad26.COV2.S trial arm. Intramuscular Ad26.COV2.S at 5x10^10 or 1x10^11 viral particles.

Noted treatment: some 20 received Ad26.COV2.S at low or high dose, single or two shots; roughly five received placebo; per-sample allocation not given. On day 63 after the first injection, vaccine and placebo recipients gave samples. Donation was by an adult aged 18-55 years who was in Boston. The CDR3 is 17 amino acids. CDR1 SGDLS and CDR2 YYNGEE come from the germline V gene. The germline V and J ends were trimmed by 4 bases and 8 bases, with 24 bases remaining between them. General study findings and limits: Recipients of either vaccine or placebo displayed similar breadth of non-spike TCRs.

Produced via immunoSEQ multiplex PCR; TCRdb's table is partial and in-frame only. The table includes roughly 400,000 clones, 92% detected once. Details on this clone: As yet, its antigen is unknown.

The chain joins TRBV9 to TRBJ1-4; D is unclear. The TCR originated in a person between 18 and 59 years old who received the Ad26.COV2.S COVID-19 vaccine or a placebo. Sequencing used peripheral blood, obtained in a trial of Ad26.COV2.S vaccine versus placebo. For the CDR3, the DNA is TGTGCCAGCAGCCTGACAAGTTTCAGCCGTTGTTGGGAAAAACTGTTTTTT. Translating it yields CASSLTSFSRCWEKLFF.